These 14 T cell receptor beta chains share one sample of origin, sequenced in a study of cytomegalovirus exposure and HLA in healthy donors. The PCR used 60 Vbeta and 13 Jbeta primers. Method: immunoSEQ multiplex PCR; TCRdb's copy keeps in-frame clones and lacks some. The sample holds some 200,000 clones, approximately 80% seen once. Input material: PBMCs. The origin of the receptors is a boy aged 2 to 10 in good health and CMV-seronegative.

The CDR3, as DNA: TGTGCCAGCAGCGTAACAGCCCGGGGGGAGACCCAGTACTTC. Translated, it gives CASSVTARGETQYF. V and J are TRBV9 and TRBJ2-5; a possible D gene is TRBD2 (6 bases). This CDR3 comprises 14 residues. The germline V and J ends were trimmed by 1 base and 5 bases, with 12 bases remaining between them. CDR1 is SGDLS and CDR2 is YYNGEE in the germline V gene. The variable domain in full, completed from reference TRBV9 and TRBJ2-5, reads DSGVTQTPKHLITATGQRVTLRCSPRSGDLSVYWYQQSLDQGLQFLIQYYNGEERAKGNILERFSAQQFPDLHSELNLSSLELGDSALYFCASSVTARGETQYFGPGTRLLVL.

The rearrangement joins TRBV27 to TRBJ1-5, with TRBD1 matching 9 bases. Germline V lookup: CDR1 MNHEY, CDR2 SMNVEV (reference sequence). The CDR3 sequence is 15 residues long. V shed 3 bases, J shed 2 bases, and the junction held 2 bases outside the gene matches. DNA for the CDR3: TGTGCCAGCAGTTTGGGGACAGGGCGCAATCAGCCCCAGCATTTT. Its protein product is CASSLGTGRNQPQHF.

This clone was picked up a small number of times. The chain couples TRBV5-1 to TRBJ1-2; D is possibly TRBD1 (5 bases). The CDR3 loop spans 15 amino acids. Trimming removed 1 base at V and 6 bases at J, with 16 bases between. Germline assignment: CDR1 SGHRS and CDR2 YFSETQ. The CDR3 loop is CASSLLDGRVHGYTF. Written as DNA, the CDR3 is TGCGCCAGCAGCTTGCTCGACGGCAGGGTGCATGGCTACACCTTC. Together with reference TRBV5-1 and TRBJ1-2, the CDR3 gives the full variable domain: KAGVTQTPRYLIKTRGQQVTLSCSPISGHRSVSWYQQTPGQGLQFLFEYFSETQRNKGNFPGRFSGRQFSNSRSEMNVSTLELGDSALYLCASSLLDGRVHGYTFGSGTRLTVV.

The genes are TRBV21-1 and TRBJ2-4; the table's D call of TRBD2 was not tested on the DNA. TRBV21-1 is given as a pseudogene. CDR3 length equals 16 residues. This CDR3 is CASSKSPGLAKNIQYF. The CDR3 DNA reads TGTGCCAGCAGCAAATCCCCAGGACTAGCCAAAAACATTCAGTACTTC.

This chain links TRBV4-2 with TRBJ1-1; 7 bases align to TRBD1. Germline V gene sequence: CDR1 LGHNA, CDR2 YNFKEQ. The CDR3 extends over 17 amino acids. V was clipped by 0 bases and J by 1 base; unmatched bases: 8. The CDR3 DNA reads TGTGCCAGCAGCCAAGAAGACCCCGGGACAGAGAACACTGAAGCTTTCTTT. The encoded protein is CASSQEDPGTENTEAFF.

This CDR3 is CASSLGREGPISSEQYF. The DNA of the CDR3 is TGTGCCAGCAGCTTGGGGCGGGAGGGCCCCATAAGCAGCGAGCAGTACTTC. The rearrangement uses TRBV5-4 and TRBJ2-7, with TRBD2 identical over 9 bases. The germline V gene has CDR1 SGHNT and CDR2 YYREEE (reference sequence). Trimming took 0 bases from V and 6 from J; bases not matched to a gene: 13. The CDR3 runs 17 residues.

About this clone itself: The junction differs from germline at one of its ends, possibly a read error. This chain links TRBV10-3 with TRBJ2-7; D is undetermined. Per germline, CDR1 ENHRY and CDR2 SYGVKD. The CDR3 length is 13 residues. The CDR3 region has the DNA TGTGCCACCAGTCCGCGGCAAATTTACGAGCAGTACTTC. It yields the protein CATSPRQIYEQYF.

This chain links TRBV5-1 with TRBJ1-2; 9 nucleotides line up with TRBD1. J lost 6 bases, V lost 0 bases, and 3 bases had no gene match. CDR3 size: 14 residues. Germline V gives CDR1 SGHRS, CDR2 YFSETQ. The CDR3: CASSLGDRENGYTF. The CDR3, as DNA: TGCGCCAGCAGCTTGGGGGACAGGGAAAATGGCTACACCTTC.

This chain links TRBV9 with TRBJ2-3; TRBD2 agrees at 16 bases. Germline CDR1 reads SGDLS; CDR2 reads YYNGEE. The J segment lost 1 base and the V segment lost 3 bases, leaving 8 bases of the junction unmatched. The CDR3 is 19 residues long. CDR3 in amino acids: CASSEGLAGGPGGTDTQYF. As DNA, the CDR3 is TGTGCCAGCAGCGAGGGACTAGCGGGGGGGCCGGGAGGCACAGATACGCAGTATTTT. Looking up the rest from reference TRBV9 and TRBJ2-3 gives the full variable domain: DSGVTQTPKHLITATGQRVTLRCSPRSGDLSVYWYQQSLDQGLQFLIQYYNGEERAKGNILERFSAQQFPDLHSELNLSSLELGDSALYFCASSEGLAGGPGGTDTQYFGPGTRLTVL.

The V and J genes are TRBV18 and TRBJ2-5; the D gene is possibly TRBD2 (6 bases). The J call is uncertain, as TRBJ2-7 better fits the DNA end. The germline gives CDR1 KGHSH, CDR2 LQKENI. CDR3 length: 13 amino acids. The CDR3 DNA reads TGTGCCAGCTCAGGAGGGGCCTCCTACGAGCAGTACTTC. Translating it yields CASSGGASYEQYF.

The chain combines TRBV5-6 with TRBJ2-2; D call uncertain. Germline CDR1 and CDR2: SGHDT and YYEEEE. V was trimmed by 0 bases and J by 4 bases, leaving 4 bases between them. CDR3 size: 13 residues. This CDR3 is CASSLGVTGELFF. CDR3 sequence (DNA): TGTGCCAGCAGCTTGGGAGTCACCGGGGAGCTGTTTTTT.

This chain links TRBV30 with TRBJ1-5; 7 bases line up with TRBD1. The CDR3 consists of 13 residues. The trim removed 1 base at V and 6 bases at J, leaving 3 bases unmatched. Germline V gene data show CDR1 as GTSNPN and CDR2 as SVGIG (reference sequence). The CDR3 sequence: CAWSATGRQPQHF. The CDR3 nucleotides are TGTGCCTGGAGTGCGACAGGGCGTCAGCCCCAGCATTTT. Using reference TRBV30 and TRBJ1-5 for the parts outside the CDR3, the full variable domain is SQTIHQWPATLVQPVGSPLSLECTVEGTSNPNLYWYRQAAGRGLQLLFYSVGIGQISSEVPQNLSASRPQDRQFILSSKKLLLSDSGFYLCAWSATGRQPQHFGDGTRLSIL.

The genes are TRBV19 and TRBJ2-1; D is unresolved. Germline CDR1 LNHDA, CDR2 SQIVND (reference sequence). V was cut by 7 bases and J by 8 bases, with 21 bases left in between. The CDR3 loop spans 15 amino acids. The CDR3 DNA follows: TGTGCCAGTACGGAGAGCTCCCCTCGCAGCGATGAGCAGTTCTTC. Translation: CASTESSPRSDEQFF. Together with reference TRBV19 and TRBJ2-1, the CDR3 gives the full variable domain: DGGITQSPKYLFRKEGQNVTLSCEQNLNHDAMYWYRQDPGQGLRLIYYSQIVNDFQKGDIAEGYSVSREKKESFPLTVTSAQKNPTAFYLCASTESSPRSDEQFFGPGTRLTVL.

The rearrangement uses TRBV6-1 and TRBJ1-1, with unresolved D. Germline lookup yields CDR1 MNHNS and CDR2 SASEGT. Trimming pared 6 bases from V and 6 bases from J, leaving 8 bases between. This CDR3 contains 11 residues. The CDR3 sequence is CASSSTPEAFF. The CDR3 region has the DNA TGTGCCAGCAGCAGTACGCCTGAAGCTTTCTTT.